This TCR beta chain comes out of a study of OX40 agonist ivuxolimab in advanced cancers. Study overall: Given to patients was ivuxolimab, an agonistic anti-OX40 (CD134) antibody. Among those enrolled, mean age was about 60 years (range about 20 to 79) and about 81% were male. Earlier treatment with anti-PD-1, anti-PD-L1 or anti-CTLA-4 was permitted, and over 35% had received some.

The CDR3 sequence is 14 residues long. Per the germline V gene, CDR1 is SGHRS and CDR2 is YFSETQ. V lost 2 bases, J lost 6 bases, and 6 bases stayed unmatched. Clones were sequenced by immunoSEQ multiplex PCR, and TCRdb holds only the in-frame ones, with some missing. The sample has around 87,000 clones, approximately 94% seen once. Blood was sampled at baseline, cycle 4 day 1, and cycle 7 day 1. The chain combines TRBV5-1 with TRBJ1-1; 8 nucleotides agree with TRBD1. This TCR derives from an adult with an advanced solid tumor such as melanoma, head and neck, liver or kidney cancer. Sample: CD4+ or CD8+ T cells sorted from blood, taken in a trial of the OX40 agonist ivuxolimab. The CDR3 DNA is TGCGCCAGCAGCTTCGGCAGGGGGCGGGCTGAAGCTTTCTTT. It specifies CASSFGRGRAEAFF.